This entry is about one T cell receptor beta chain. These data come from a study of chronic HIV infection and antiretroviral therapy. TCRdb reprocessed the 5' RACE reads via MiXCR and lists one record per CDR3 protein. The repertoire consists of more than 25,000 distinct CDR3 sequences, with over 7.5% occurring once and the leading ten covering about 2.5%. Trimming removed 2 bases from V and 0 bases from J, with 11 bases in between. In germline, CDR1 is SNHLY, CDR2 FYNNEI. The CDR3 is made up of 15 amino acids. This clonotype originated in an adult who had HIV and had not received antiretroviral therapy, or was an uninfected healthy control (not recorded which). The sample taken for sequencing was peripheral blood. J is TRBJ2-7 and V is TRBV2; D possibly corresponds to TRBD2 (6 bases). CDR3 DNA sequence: TGTGCCAGCAGTGAAAGGGACTTTTTCTCCTACGAGCAGTACTTC. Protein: CASSERDFFSYEQYF.